The 18 T cell receptor beta chains reported below all come from one sample, sequenced in a study of a mutant IDH1 vaccine in newly diagnosed glioma. These TCRs' antigens remain unknown. Assay used: immunoSEQ multiplex PCR; TCRdb lists only in-frame clones, some missing. The sample consists of some 130,000 clones, about 82% of them appearing once. Time point meaning: week 11, during vaccination. Each vaccine dose was 300 ug of mutant IDH1 20-mer peptide, with topical imiquimod. The sequencing here drew on PBMCs, taken from a glioma patient whose treatment included an IDH1 peptide vaccine. Source of these receptors: a man aged 35 to 55 with glioma.

The V call is TRBV25-1, the J call TRBJ1-5, with D possibly TRBD1 on 5 matching bases. Germline values: CDR1 MGHDK, CDR2 SYGVNS. The CDR3 has 13 amino acids. Trimming took off 4 bases at V and 6 bases at J, with 10 bases between the two ends. The CDR3 nucleotides read TGTGCCAGCAGTGCCCACCAGGGTCAGCCCCAGCATTTT. Amino acid sequence: CASSAHQGQPQHF.

V is TRBV11-2 and J is TRBJ2-5, with D perhaps matching TRBD2 (7 bases). The CDR3 spans 16 residues. The V and J ends lost 2 bases and 1 base respectively, with 14 bases between them. Germline values: CDR1 SGHAT, CDR2 FQNNGV. CDR3 coding DNA: TGTGCCAGCAGCTTATCATCGGGGGGCCCCCAAGAGACCCAGTACTTC. Its protein product is CASSLSSGGPQETQYF.

The rearrangement uses TRBV19 and TRBJ1-2; 9 positions match TRBD1. There are 15 residues in the CDR3. Trimming at V came to 3 bases and at J to 3 bases, leaving 5 bases not matched to a gene. The germline V gene encodes CDR1 LNHDA and CDR2 SQIVND (reference sequence). CDR3 amino acids: CASSMKRQGDYGYTF. The CDR3 DNA is TGTGCCAGTAGTATGAAACGACAGGGGGACTATGGCTACACCTTC.

The gene calls are TRBV2 and TRBJ2-7, with TRBD1 matching over 7 bases. The germline CDR1 and CDR2 sequences are SNHLY and FYNNEI. With V trimmed by 5 bases and J by 6 bases, 13 bases remained unmatched. The CDR3 extends over 15 amino acids. In nucleotides, the CDR3 is TGTGCCAGCAGTAGAGGGGGCCTAGACCCCTCCGAGCAGTACTTC. Amino acid sequence: CASSRGGLDPSEQYF.

The chain uses TRBV30 and TRBJ1-4, with D hard to call. In germline, CDR1 is GTSNPN, CDR2 SVGIG (reference sequence). The CDR3 runs to 14 residues. V was trimmed by 3 bases and J by 8 bases, leaving 16 bases between them. The CDR3, as DNA: TGTGCCTGGAGGCAGAGTTCGCTGGCAGAAAAACTGTTTTTT. It translates to CAWRQSSLAEKLFF.

The chain has TRBV5-6 and TRBJ1-2, with D unresolved. This CDR3 comprises 14 residues. Trimming took off 4 bases at V and 2 bases at J, with 12 bases between the two ends. Germline V gene lookup returns CDR1 SGHDT and CDR2 YYEEEE. DNA of the CDR3: TGTGCCAGCAGCCACTTGAGGCTAAACTATGGCTACACCTTC. Translated, it gives CASSHLRLNYGYTF. Variable domain in full (rest from reference TRBV5-6 and TRBJ1-2): DAGVTQSPTHLIKTRGQQVTLRCSPKSGHDTVSWYQQALGQGPQFIFQYYEEEERQRGNFPDRFSGHQFPNYSSELNVNALLLGDSALYLCASSHLRLNYGYTFGSGTRLTVV.

In this sample, this clone turned up a few times. The chain links TRBV29-1 to TRBJ2-7; 13 positions agree with TRBD2. CDR3 length: 19 residues. The V segment lost 4 bases and the J segment 3 bases; nucleotides outside the gene matches: 18. CDR1 is SQVTM and CDR2 is ANQGSEA in the germline V gene. CDR3 protein: CSVVAGGLAGAHALYEQYF. In DNA form, the CDR3 reads TGCAGCGTTGTGGCGGGAGGACTAGCGGGAGCCCATGCTCTCTACGAGCAGTACTTC.

CDR3 sequence: CASSFRREVLTGELFF. Written as DNA, the CDR3 is TGTGCCAGCAGCTTTCGACGGGAGGTACTCACCGGGGAGCTGTTTTTT. The chain is built from TRBV7-6 and TRBJ2-2; 7 bases are shared with TRBD2. The CDR3 runs to 16 residues. Trimming took 3 bases from V and 4 from J; bases not matched to a gene: 8. Germline CDR1 is SGHVS and CDR2 is FNYEAQ.

The chain employs TRBV18 and TRBJ1-1, with unresolved D. The CDR3 extends over 13 amino acids. V was pared by 2 bases and J by 3 bases, with 7 bases between. CDR1 and CDR2 from the germline V gene are KGHSH and LQKENI. CDR3 amino acids: CASSPVMDTEAFF. The CDR3 DNA reads TGTGCCAGCTCACCAGTTATGGACACTGAAGCTTTCTTT. The full variable domain, rest sourced from reference TRBV18 and TRBJ1-1, is NAGVMQNPRHLVRRRGQEARLRCSPMKGHSHVYWYRQLPEEGLKFMVYLQKENIIDESGMPKERFSAEFPKEGPSILRIQQVVRGDSAAYFCASSPVMDTEAFFGQGTRLTVV.

This clone appeared once. The chain recombines TRBV5-4 with TRBJ2-2, with 12 nucleotides matching TRBD2. The CDR3 contains 16 residues. Germline CDR1 and CDR2: SGHNT and YYREEE (reference sequence). Losses at the gene ends were 4 bases for V and 6 bases for J; bases not matched to a gene: 7. The CDR3: CASSKGTSGYAGELFF. CDR3 DNA sequence: TGTGCCAGCAGCAAAGGGACTAGCGGGTACGCCGGGGAGCTGTTTTTT.

The chain uses TRBV11-2 and TRBJ2-1; TRBD2 agrees at 10 bases. Germline lookup yields CDR1 SGHAT and CDR2 FQNNGV. CDR3 length: 15 amino acids. The trim removed 5 bases at V and 4 bases at J, leaving 5 bases unmatched. CDR3 DNA: TGTGCCAGCAGCGATAGCGGGAGGAGGTACAATGAGCAGTTCTTC. Protein: CASSDSGRRYNEQFF.

The rearrangement links TRBV15 to TRBJ2-1, with D possibly TRBD2 on 6 matching bases. The V end lost 2 bases, the J end lost 9 bases, and 11 bases lay between the germline ends. The CDR3 loop spans 13 amino acids. CDR1 LNHNV and CDR2 YYDKDF come from the germline V gene (reference sequence). The CDR3 nucleotides read TGTGCCACCAGCAGAAAGAGCGGGCGTGAGCAGTTCTTC. It is translated as CATSRKSGREQFF.

This clone was recorded once. V is TRBV27 and J is TRBJ1-2; D is ambiguous. The V gene lost 0 bases and the J gene lost 3 bases, with 14 bases spanning the gap. Germline V gene data show CDR1 as MNHEY and CDR2 as SMNVEV (reference sequence). The CDR3 spans 16 residues. For the CDR3, the DNA is TGTGCCAGCAGTTTATCGCAACGGGGTTCTCACTATGGCTACACCTTC. It translates to CASSLSQRGSHYGYTF.

The rearrangement uses TRBV7-9 and TRBJ2-2; TRBD1 agrees at 10 bases. V gave up 3 bases and J gave up 7 bases; unmatched junction bases: 11. Germline CDR1 and CDR2: SEHNR and FQNEAQ (reference sequence). The CDR3 length is 17 residues. The chain's CDR3 is CASSFGFGTGEGGELFF. The CDR3 bases are TGTGCCAGCAGCTTCGGGTTCGGGACAGGGGAAGGCGGGGAGCTGTTTTTT.

CDR3 nucleotide sequence: TGTGCCATCAGTGGGTCGGGTCGGGAGACCCAGTACTTC. As protein: CAISGSGRETQYF. V and J are TRBV10-3 and TRBJ2-5; the D is unclear. Germline V gene data show CDR1 as ENHRY and CDR2 as SYGVKD. This CDR3 is built from 13 residues. The V gene lost 4 bases and the J gene lost 5 bases, with 11 bases spanning the gap.

V is TRBV21-1 and J is TRBJ2-6. TRBV21-1 is a known pseudogene. The CDR3 length is 16 residues. CDR3: CASSKWGRPAANVLTF. CDR3 DNA sequence: TGTGCCAGCAGCAAATGGGGTCGCCCAGCGGCCAACGTCCTGACTTTC.

The chain carries TRBV7-9 and TRBJ2-3, with a weak D call TRBD2 (5 bases). The CDR3 length is 15 residues. CDR1 and CDR2 from the germline V gene are SEHNR and FQNEAQ (reference sequence). V lost 2 bases and J lost 4, with 13 bases in between. The CDR3, as DNA: TGTGCCAGCAGCTTAACCCATGAGGGCCCAGATACGCAGTATTTT. Protein product: CASSLTHEGPDTQYF.

This chain connects TRBV9 to TRBJ2-1, with D tentatively TRBD1 (7 bases). CDR1 SGDLS and CDR2 YYNGEE come from the germline V gene. V was cut by 0 bases and J by 7 bases, with 14 bases left in between. CDR3 length: 15 amino acids. DNA for the CDR3: TGTGCCAGCAGCGTAGAGGGGGCGGAGGGAAATGAGCAGTTCTTC. Translating gives CASSVEGAEGNEQFF.